One and the same sample provided the 21 T cell receptor beta chains below, sequenced in a study of type 1 and type 2 diabetes patients. PCR was run on genomic DNA. Amplification of the beta chain CDR3 used 30 forward and 13 reverse multiplex primers. Via MiXCR, TCRdb re-called the multiplex PCR reads, giving one row per CDR3 protein. Counted here are 270,000 or so distinct CDR3 sequences, approximately 50% occurring once; the ten biggest clones make up approximately 13%. The sample taken for sequencing was peripheral blood mononuclear cells (PBMCs). These receptors all stem from a man younger than 30 with type 2 diabetes.

This clonotype has only a few counts. This rearrangement joins TRBV2 to TRBJ2-1; D remains ambiguous. V was pared by 5 bases and J by 4 bases, with 12 bases between. The germline V gene encodes CDR1 SNHLY and CDR2 FYNNEI. This CDR3 spans 14 amino acids. Here the CDR3 reads CASSLSSSYNEQFF. DNA of the CDR3: TGTGCCAGCAGTTTAAGTTCCAGTTACAATGAGCAGTTCTTC.

This clonotype was picked up a small number of times. The rearrangement links TRBV6-1 to TRBJ1-2; 12 bases are a match to TRBD1. After removal of 8 bases from V and 7 bases from J, the junction contained 5 bases not matched to a gene. The CDR3 is 13 residues long. Germline-derived CDR1 and CDR2 are MNHNS and SASEGT. The CDR3 sequence is CASGDRGLSGYTF. Here the CDR3 DNA reads TGTGCCAGCGGGGACAGGGGGCTCTCTGGCTACACCTTC.

The chain employs TRBV12-3 or TRBV12-4 and TRBJ2-5, with D unclear. This CDR3 region has 12 residues. V shed 6 bases and J shed 11 bases, with 16 bases lying between them. The DNA of the CDR3 is TGTGCCAGCAGGCCTTTTCTCGGGTCTCAGTACTTC. Protein product: CASRPFLGSQYF.

The chain couples TRBV27 to TRBJ1-2; TRBD1 matches at 8 bases. Germline-derived CDR1 and CDR2 are MNHEY and SMNVEV (reference sequence). This CDR3 has 15 amino acids. V shed 5 bases, J shed 4 bases, and the junction held 9 bases outside the gene matches. CDR3 nucleotides: TGTGCCAGCAGTCCCCGGGACAGGTCCGCCTATGGCTACACCTTC. Protein: CASSPRDRSAYGYTF.

This chain joins TRBV9 and TRBJ1-2; 9 positions agree with TRBD1. Trimming cost V 2 bases and J 0 bases; bases outside gene matches: 14. The CDR3 spans 19 residues. CDR1 is SGDLS and CDR2 is YYNGEE in the germline V gene. This CDR3 is CASSVGLGTGRGANYGYTF. The DNA of the CDR3 is TGTGCCAGCAGCGTCGGGTTAGGGACAGGGAGAGGGGCTAACTATGGCTACACCTTC.

V gene TRBV5-1 combines with J gene TRBJ1-6; D not certain. Trimming removed 0 bases from V and 6 bases from J, with 10 bases in between. Germline V gene lookup returns CDR1 SGHRS and CDR2 YFSETQ. This CDR3 is built from 15 residues. This CDR3 reads CASSLDRLPNSPLHF. CDR3 DNA: TGCGCCAGCAGCTTGGATCGCTTACCTAATTCACCCCTCCACTTT.

The chain couples TRBV30 to TRBJ1-5, with 10 bases aligning to TRBD1. V gave up 3 bases and J gave up 4 bases; unmatched junction bases: 3. Germline V gives CDR1 GTSNPN, CDR2 SVGIG (reference sequence). The CDR3 is 14 amino acids. CDR3 nucleotide sequence: TGTGCCTGGAGCCCGGGACAGGGGAATCAGCCCCAGCATTTT. Protein sequence: CAWSPGQGNQPQHF.

This clonotype was counted between two and nine times. V and J are TRBV2 and TRBJ2-2; 8 bases are shared with TRBD2. The V segment lost 9 bases and the J segment 5 bases; nucleotides outside the gene matches: 5. This CDR3 is 13 amino acids long. Germline V gives CDR1 SNHLY, CDR2 FYNNEI. The CDR3: CARGASGTGELFF. In DNA, the CDR3 is TGTGCCAGAGGGGCTAGCGGGACCGGGGAGCTGTTTTTT.

As to this clonotype: This may come from a read error, since a much larger clone is one base off. The rearrangement uses TRBV6-5 and TRBJ2-1; D is tentatively TRBD1 or TRBD2 (5 bases each). CDR3 length: 16 residues. From germline, CDR1 is MNHEY and CDR2 SVGAGI. V gave up 5 bases and J gave up 0 bases, with 14 bases separating them. In DNA, the CDR3 is TGTGCCAGCAGTGACAGCCTAGGGAGCTCCTACAATGAGCAGTTCTTC. Translating gives CASSDSLGSSYNEQFF.

This clonotype was observed a single time. The rearrangement joins TRBV27 to TRBJ2-2; 7 bases are a match to TRBD2. The CDR3 is 16 residues long. V dropped 6 bases and J dropped 7; count of bases not matched to a gene: 14. The germline V gene encodes CDR1 MNHEY and CDR2 SMNVEV (reference sequence). The CDR3 protein is CASSLEDGGGNGELFF. The CDR3 DNA is TGTGCCAGCAGCTTAGAGGACGGGGGAGGGAACGGGGAGCTGTTTTTT.

This clonotype was seen a few times. The chain links TRBV12-3 or TRBV12-4 to TRBJ2-7, with TRBD1 as a possible D gene (6 bases). V lost 5 bases and J lost 4, with 24 bases in between. The CDR3 totals 17 residues. Written as DNA, the CDR3 is TGTGCCAGCAGTACTACAGGGAGCCCGACACCAGAATACGAGCAGTACTTC. Its translation is CASSTTGSPTPEYEQYF.

The chain employs TRBV30 and TRBJ2-3; D is undetermined. V lost 5 bases and J lost 5, with 14 bases in between. The CDR3 has 13 amino acids. CDR1 and CDR2 (germline): GTSNPN, SVGIG (reference sequence). The CDR3 spells CAWGKSLVDTQYF. For the CDR3, the DNA is TGTGCCTGGGGGAAAAGCTTAGTAGATACGCAGTATTTT.

This clonotype was counted only a few times. The J gene is TRBJ2-1, the V gene TRBV24-1, with TRBD2 matching 9 bases. The CDR3 runs to 15 residues. Trimming at V came to 1 base and at J to 6 bases, leaving 3 bases not matched to a gene. The germline V gene has CDR1 KGHDR and CDR2 SFDVKD. This CDR3 is CATSDFIAGVNEQFF. The CDR3 region has the DNA TGTGCCACCAGTGATTTCATAGCGGGGGTCAATGAGCAGTTCTTC.

The CDR3 coding sequence is TGTGCCAGCAGTTACCCGCAGGGCACTGAAGCTTTCTTT. Amino acids: CASSYPQGTEAFF. The rearrangement uses TRBV6-1 and TRBJ1-1, with D tentatively TRBD1 (5 bases). Between the trimmed V and J ends, which lost 5 bases and 4 bases, there was a span of 11 bases. CDR1 is MNHNS and CDR2 is SASEGT in the germline V gene. The CDR3 spans 13 residues.

V gene TRBV9 combines with J gene TRBJ2-5; D is undetermined. The ends were cut back, 0 bases at V and 5 bases at J, with 8 bases in the middle. CDR1 is SGDLS and CDR2 is YYNGEE in the germline V gene. The CDR3 is 13 amino acids. The CDR3 protein is CASSVGVRETQYF. CDR3 DNA: TGTGCCAGCAGCGTAGGGGTTCGGGAGACCCAGTACTTC.

A few counts support this clonotype. This chain joins TRBV19 and TRBJ2-1; 14 nucleotides line up with TRBD2. The CDR3 sequence is 18 residues long. With 7 bases clipped from V and 8 bases from J, the junction kept 16 bases outside the gene matches. Germline V lookup: CDR1 LNHDA, CDR2 SQIVND (reference sequence). CDR3 region: CASTTGLAGELAEDEQFF. The CDR3 nucleotides are TGTGCCAGTACCACGGGACTAGCGGGAGAATTGGCTGAGGATGAGCAGTTCTTC.

Notes on this clonotype: At one end, the junction sequence differs from germline, possibly due to a read error. This chain links TRBV7-9 with TRBJ1-1; no reliable D call. This CDR3 comprises 12 residues. CDR1 and CDR2 from the germline V gene are SEHNR and FQNEAQ (reference sequence). CDR3 region: CASSLGAAQAFF. Here the CDR3 DNA reads TGCGCCAGCAGCTTAGGAGCAGCTCAAGCTTTCTTT.

This clonotype was found a few times. V usage is TRBV7-2 and J usage is TRBJ1-1; possible D gene TRBD1, 5 bases. CDR3 length equals 12 residues. Germline V gene lookup returns CDR1 SGHTA and CDR2 FQGNSA. The V end was cut by 6 bases, the J end by 5 bases, with 10 bases between. This chain's CDR3 is CASRKGRTEAFF. Here the CDR3 DNA reads TGTGCCAGCAGGAAGGGGAGGACTGAAGCTTTCTTT.

About this clonotype itself: A junction boundary mismatches the germline segment, possibly from a read error. This sequence joins TRBV10-3 and TRBJ2-5, with 7 bases aligning to TRBD2. The CDR3 has 14 residues. Germline V CDR1 and CDR2: ENHRY, SYGVKD. The CDR3 loop is CASSPVAGGETQYF. The CDR3 nucleotides read TGTGCCAGCAGTCCTGTAGCGGGCGGAGAGACCCAGTACTTC.

V usage is TRBV7-3 and J usage is TRBJ2-1; 11 bases align to TRBD2. V lost 2 bases to trimming and J lost 4 bases; unmatched junction nucleotides: 4. Looked up from germline, CDR1 is SGHTA and CDR2 is FQGTGA. This CDR3 has 16 residues. CDR3 in DNA: TGTGCCAGCAGCTTATCGGGACTAGCGGAATACAATGAGCAGTTCTTC. Protein: CASSLSGLAEYNEQFF.

The V call is TRBV10-2, the J call TRBJ2-3, with 13 nucleotides matching TRBD2. The ends lost 0 bases at V and 0 bases at J; junction bases unmatched: 9. The CDR3 sequence is 20 residues long. CDR1 is WSHSY and CDR2 is SAAADI in the germline V gene. CDR3 amino acids: CASSESTRTSGRRSTDTQYF. DNA for the CDR3: TGCGCCAGCAGTGAGTCGACTAGGACTAGCGGGAGAAGGAGCACAGATACGCAGTATTTT.